The clone carrying this T cell receptor (beta chain) was counted only a few times. The antigen is not known. The data originate from a study of CD8+ T cells in alopecia areata. Study results and limitations: Significant decreases in scalp clonality and expanded CD8+ clones followed tofacitinib treatment. Patients displayed less clarity in TCR sharing than mice, a finding possibly related to HLA.

Treatment reported: oral pan-JAK inhibitor, 5-10 mg twice daily. This CDR3 region has 14 residues. V shed 4 bases and J 6 bases; nucleotides not matched to a gene: 6. Germline CDR1 and CDR2: SGDLS and YYNGEE. It was cDNA, reverse transcribed from extracted RNA, that served as the sequencing template. Here immunoSEQ multiplex PCR was the method, and the copy in TCRdb shows in-frame clones only, minus some. The sample contains about 200,000 clones, 50% to 60% of which appear only once. The sample consisted of CD4+ T cells sorted from blood, taken at week 4, from a patient treated with tofacitinib. The receptor was isolated from a human donor with alopecia areata. The chain is built from TRBV9 and TRBJ2-3; 9 nucleotides agree with TRBD1. CDR3 DNA sequence: TGTGCCAGCAGCCTCCGGACAGGGGAGGATACGCAGTATTTT. This gives the protein CASSLRTGEDTQYF.